This T cell receptor beta chain was found in a study of shared clonotypes between healthy human individuals. A word on this clone: Its specificity is unknown.

Loaded into unsorted PBMC replicate PCRs was around 330 ng DNA, 30,000 to 35,000 T cell genomes. Sequenced by immunoSEQ multiplex PCR; TCRdb stores in-frame clones only, minus some. This sample has approximately 480,000 clones, with about three quarters found just once. General study points: Genetic and exposure-history diversity was limited by the small donor number.

The V and J ends lost 4 bases and 5 bases, in that order; junction bases with no gene match: 7. Per germline, CDR1 SGHTA and CDR2 FQGTGA. The CDR3 covers 14 residues. The source of this sequence is a woman aged 40 to 49 in good health. Some clones in this sample may be carry-over from other donors' samples. Sequencing used PBMCs. V is TRBV7-3 and J is TRBJ1-1; 7 bases are shared with TRBD1. The CDR3 sequence: CASSSNRGGTEAFF. The CDR3 DNA is TGTGCCAGCAGCTCAAACAGGGGAGGAACTGAAGCTTTCTTT.